The text below deals with one TCR beta chain. Authors' analysis steps: Amplified reference gene primers provided the basis for estimating nucleated cell counts. Method: immunoSEQ multiplex PCR; TCRdb's copy keeps in-frame clones and lacks some. The D gene and trimming were derived from the DNA, and the V and J assignments and clone size from that table. The sample shows 120,000 or so clones, over 75% of them seen only once. The sample comes from a study of blood T cell repertoires in COVID-19. On the study more broadly: Sites across the United States, Italy and Spain contributed samples from acute and convalescent COVID-19. Sources were T cells, B-cell-depleted T cells, or PBMCs; the material itself was cDNA or gDNA.

This CDR3 region has 15 residues. Germline CDR1 KGHSH, CDR2 LQKENI. The V end was cut by 6 bases, the J end by 8 bases, with 17 bases between. The sequence derives from a woman older than 75 with acute or convalescent COVID-19. Material for sequencing was peripheral blood. The rearrangement uses TRBV18 and TRBJ1-6, with a weak D call TRBD1 (5 bases). The CDR3 loop reads CASSPRVGPDSPLHF. The CDR3 bases are TGTGCCAGCTCCCCCAGGGTGGGGCCAGATTCACCCCTCCACTTT.